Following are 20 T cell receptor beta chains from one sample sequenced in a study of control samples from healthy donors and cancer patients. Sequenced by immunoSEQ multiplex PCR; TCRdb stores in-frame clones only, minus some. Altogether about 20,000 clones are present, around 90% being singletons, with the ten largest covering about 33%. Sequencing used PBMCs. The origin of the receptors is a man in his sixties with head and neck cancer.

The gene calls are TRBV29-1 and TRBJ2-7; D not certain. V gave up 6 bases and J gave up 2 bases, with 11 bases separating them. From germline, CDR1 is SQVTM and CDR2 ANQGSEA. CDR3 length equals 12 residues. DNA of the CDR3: TGCAGCGTGGGAAACGGAGCCTACGAGCAGTACTTC. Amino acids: CSVGNGAYEQYF.

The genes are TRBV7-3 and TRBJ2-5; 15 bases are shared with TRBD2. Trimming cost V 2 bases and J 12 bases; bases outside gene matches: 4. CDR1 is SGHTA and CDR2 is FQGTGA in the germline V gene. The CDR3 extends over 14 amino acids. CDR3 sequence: CASSLGTSGGPKYF. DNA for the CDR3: TGTGCCAGCAGCTTAGGGACTAGCGGGGGGCCTAAGTACTTC.

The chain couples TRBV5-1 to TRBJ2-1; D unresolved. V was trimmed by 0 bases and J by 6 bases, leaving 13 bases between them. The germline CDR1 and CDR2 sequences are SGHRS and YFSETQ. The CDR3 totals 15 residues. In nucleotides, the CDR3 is TGCGCCAGCAGCTTGGGTGTGGTTTCAATCAATGAGCAGTTCTTC. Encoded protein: CASSLGVVSINEQFF.

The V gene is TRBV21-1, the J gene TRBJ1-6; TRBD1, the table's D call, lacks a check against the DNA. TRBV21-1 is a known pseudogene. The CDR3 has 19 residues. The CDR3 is CASSPSGQVGCFYNSPLHF. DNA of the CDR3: TGTGCCAGCAGCCCAAGTGGACAGGTAGGTTGCTTCTATAATTCACCCCTCCACTTT.

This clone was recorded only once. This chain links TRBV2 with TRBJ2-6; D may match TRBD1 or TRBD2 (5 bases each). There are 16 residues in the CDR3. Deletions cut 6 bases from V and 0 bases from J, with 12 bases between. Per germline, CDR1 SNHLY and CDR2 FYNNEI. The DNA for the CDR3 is TGTGCCAGCAGCCGGGACGTCAGCTCTGGGGCCAACGTCCTGACTTTC. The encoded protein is CASSRDVSSGANVLTF.

The CDR3 loop reads CASSLLQTGVGYGYTF. The CDR3, as DNA: TGTGCCAGCAGCTTACTACAGACAGGGGTGGGCTATGGCTACACCTTC. V gene TRBV11-2 combines with J gene TRBJ1-2; TRBD1 matches at 8 bases. The CDR3 loop spans 16 amino acids. V shed 2 bases and J 4 bases; nucleotides not matched to a gene: 9. Germline lookup yields CDR1 SGHAT and CDR2 FQNNGV.

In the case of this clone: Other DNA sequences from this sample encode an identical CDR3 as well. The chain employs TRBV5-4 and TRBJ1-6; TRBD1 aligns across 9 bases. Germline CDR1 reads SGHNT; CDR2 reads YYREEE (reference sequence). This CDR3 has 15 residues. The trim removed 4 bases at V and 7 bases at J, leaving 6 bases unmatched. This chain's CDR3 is CASSEGTGRNSPLHF. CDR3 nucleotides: TGTGCCAGCAGCGAAGGGACAGGGCGGAATTCACCCCTCCACTTT.

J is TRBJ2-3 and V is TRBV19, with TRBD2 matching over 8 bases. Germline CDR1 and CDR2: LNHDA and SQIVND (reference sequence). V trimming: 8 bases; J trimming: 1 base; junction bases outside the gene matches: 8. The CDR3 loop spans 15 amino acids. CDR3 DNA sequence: TGTGCCAGTTCCCACGGGGGGGGGCGCACAGATACGCAGTATTTT. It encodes CASSHGGGRTDTQYF. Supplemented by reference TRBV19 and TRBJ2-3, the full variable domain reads DGGITQSPKYLFRKEGQNVTLSCEQNLNHDAMYWYRQDPGQGLRLIYYSQIVNDFQKGDIAEGYSVSREKKESFPLTVTSAQKNPTAFYLCASSHGGGRTDTQYFGPGTRLTVL.

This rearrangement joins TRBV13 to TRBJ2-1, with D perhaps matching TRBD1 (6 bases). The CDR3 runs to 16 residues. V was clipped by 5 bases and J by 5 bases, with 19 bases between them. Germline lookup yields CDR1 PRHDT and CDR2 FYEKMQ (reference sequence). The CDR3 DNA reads TGTGCCAGCAGCCCCGTTTGGGGGCAGGATAACAATGAGCAGTTCTTC. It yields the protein CASSPVWGQDNNEQFF.

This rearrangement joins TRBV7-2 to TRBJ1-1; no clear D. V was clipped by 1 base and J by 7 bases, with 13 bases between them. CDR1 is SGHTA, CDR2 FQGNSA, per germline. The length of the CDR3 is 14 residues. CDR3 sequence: CASSLGIGKGEAFF. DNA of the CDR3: TGTGCCAGCAGCTTAGGTATAGGGAAAGGTGAAGCTTTCTTT.

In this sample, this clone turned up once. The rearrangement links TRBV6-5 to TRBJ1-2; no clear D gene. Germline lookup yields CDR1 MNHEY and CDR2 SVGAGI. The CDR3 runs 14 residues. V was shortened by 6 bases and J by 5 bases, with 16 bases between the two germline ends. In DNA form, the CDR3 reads TGTGCCAGCAGCCGAGTATCCGTGCTTTATGGCTACACCTTC. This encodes CASSRVSVLYGYTF.

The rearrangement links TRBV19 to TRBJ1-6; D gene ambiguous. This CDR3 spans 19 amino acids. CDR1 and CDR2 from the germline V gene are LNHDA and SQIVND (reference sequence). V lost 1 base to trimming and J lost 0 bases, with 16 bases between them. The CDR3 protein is CASSIGLALGLSYNSPLHF. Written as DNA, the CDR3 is TGTGCCAGTAGTATAGGCCTCGCCCTCGGTCTCTCCTATAATTCACCCCTCCACTTT.

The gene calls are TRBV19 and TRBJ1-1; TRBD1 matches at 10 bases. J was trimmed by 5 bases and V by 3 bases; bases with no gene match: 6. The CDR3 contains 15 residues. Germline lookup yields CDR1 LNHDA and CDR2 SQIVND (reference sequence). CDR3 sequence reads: CASSMGQGRRTEAFF. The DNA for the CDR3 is TGTGCCAGTAGTATGGGACAGGGGAGGAGGACTGAAGCTTTCTTT.

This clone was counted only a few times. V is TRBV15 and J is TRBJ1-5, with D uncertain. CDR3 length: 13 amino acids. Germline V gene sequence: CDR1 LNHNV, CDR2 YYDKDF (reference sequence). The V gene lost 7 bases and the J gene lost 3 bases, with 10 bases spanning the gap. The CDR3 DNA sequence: TGTGCCACCACCTGGGGATACAATCAGCCCCAGCATTTT. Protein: CATTWGYNQPQHF.

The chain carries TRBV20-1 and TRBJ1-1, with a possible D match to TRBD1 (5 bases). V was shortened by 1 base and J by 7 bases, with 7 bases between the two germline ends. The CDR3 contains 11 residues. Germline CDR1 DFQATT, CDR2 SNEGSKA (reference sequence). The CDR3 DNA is TGCAGTGCTAGAGGGGGGGTTGAAGCTTTCTTT. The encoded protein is CSARGGVEAFF.

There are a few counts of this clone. The CDR3 nucleotides are TGTGCCAGCAGCTTAGCCCGAGATGAGCAGTTCTTC. Translating it yields CASSLARDEQFF. The chain is built from TRBV7-9 and TRBJ2-1, with D unclear. Trimming stripped 0 bases from V and 8 bases from J, with 5 bases between. The germline gives CDR1 SEHNR, CDR2 FQNEAQ (reference sequence). The CDR3 runs 12 residues.

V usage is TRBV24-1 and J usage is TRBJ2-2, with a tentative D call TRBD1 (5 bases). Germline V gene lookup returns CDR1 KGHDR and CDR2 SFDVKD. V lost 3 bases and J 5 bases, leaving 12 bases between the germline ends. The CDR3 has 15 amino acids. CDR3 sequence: CATSDATGRTGELFF. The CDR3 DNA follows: TGTGCCACCAGTGATGCCACAGGCCGGACCGGGGAGCTGTTTTTT.

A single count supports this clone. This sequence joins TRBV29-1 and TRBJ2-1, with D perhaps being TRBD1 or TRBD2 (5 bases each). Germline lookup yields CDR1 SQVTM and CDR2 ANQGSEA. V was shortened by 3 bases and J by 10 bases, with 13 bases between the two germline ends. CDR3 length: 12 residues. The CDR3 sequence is CSVEGVLDEQFF. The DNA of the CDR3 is TGCAGCGTTGAGGGGGTCCTAGACGAGCAGTTCTTC.

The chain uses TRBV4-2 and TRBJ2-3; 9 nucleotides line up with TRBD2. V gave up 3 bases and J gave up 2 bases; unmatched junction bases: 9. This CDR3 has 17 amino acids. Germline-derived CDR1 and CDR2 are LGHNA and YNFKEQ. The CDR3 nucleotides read TGTGCCAGCAGCCACAAGTGGCAGCGGGGGGTCACAGATACGCAGTATTTT. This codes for CASSHKWQRGVTDTQYF.

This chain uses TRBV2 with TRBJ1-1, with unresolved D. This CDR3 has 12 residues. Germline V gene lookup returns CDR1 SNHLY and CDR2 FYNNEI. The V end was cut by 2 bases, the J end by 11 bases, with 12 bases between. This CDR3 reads CASSERNLRAFF. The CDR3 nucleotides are TGTGCCAGCAGTGAAAGGAACCTCCGGGCTTTCTTT. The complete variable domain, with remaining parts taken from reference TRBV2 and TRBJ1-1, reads EPEVTQTPSHQVTQMGQEVILRCVPISNHLYFYWYRQILGQKVEFLVSFYNNEISEKSEIFDDQFSVERPDGSNFTLKIRSTKLEDSAMYFCASSERNLRAFFGQGTRLTVV.